The sequence of this TCR beta chain was determined in a study of shared clonotypes between healthy human individuals. This CDR3 is 14 amino acids long. In germline, CDR1 is SGHTA, CDR2 FQGTGA. The V segment lost 5 bases and the J segment 9 bases; nucleotides outside the gene matches: 8. Of note for this clone: Its antigen is still unknown.

Study conclusions and caveats: Shared across several donors were around 5% of the naive CD4 clonotypes.

Around 32,000 T cell genomes, or 200 ng DNA, went into the sorted-subset replicate PCRs. TCRdb keeps only in-frame clones here, not all; method: immunoSEQ multiplex PCR. This sample carries 2 million to 3 million clones, roughly 93% of them seen once, and the ten largest clones take approximately 0.37%. Caucasian adults living in Nashville, Tennessee, provided all samples. The sequenced sample consisted of naive CD4+ T cells from PBMCs. Indicated subset: CD45RA+ positively selected. The sequence was obtained from a man younger than 30 in good health. Some clones in this sample may be carry-over from other donors' samples. The chain recombines TRBV7-3 with TRBJ2-1; 9 bases fit TRBD1. The CDR3 sequence is CASSPRTGEGEQFF. CDR3 coding DNA: TGTGCCAGCAGCCCCCGGACAGGGGAGGGTGAGCAGTTCTTC.